This T cell receptor beta chain was captured in a study of cytomegalovirus exposure and HLA in healthy donors. Whole-study findings and limits: Cytomegalovirus association was assigned to some 160 TCR beta chains.

In germline, CDR1 is GTSNPN, CDR2 SVGIG (reference sequence). The V end lost 3 bases, the J end lost 4 bases, and 18 bases lay between the germline ends. The CDR3 has 15 residues. PCR employed 60 Vbeta and 13 Jbeta primers. Data came from immunoSEQ multiplex PCR; TCRdb stores just in-frame clones and leaves some out. The repertoire has about 200,000 clones, approximately 86% of them found once; the top ten carry 0.31%. About this clone itself: Its matching antigen is unknown.

The chain uses TRBV30 and TRBJ2-5, with D hard to call. The sample was PBMCs. This receptor was taken from a woman aged 25-40 years in good health and CMV-seronegative. The CDR3 DNA reads TGTGCCTGGAGACTATACGGTACTTTAAGAGAGACCCAGTACTTC. It translates to CAWRLYGTLRETQYF. The entire variable domain, with the rest obtained from reference TRBV30 and TRBJ2-5, is as follows: SQTIHQWPATLVQPVGSPLSLECTVEGTSNPNLYWYRQAAGRGLQLLFYSVGIGQISSEVPQNLSASRPQDRQFILSSKKLLLSDSGFYLCAWRLYGTLRETQYFGPGTRLLVL.